Listed here is a single TCR beta chain. The antigen it recognizes is unknown. The read gets to within 3 residues of the CDR3 end, and the germline J gene fills in the rest. The entry originates in a study of T cells in women clearing cervical HPV infection (dated by TCRdb to the late 2010s). For context, the study as a whole: The cases were 25 or so women with histologically confirmed HPV16-related CIN3 or worse, and 2 of these cases were invasive cancers. Case blood was taken at the visit when the lesion was first identified, whereas control blood was taken when infection was no longer detected. For cases, a median interval of roughly 150 days, with an interquartile range of roughly 80 to 200 days, was observed between lesion detection and blood sampling. Because only a few women had HLA typing data, the possibility that HLA type acted as a confounder could not be ruled out. Cases had a median age of about 34 years compared with 38 for controls, and baseline characteristics showed no significant differences between the groups. In the parent cohort, around 10,000 women aged 18 or older were enrolled in Guanacaste, Costa Rica, during about 1993 to 1994 and were followed for seven years. Quality controls consisted of five blinded duplicates per group, for a total of about 60 samples made up of approximately 50 participants and around ten replicates. The 20 to 25 controls were women who cleared a single incident HPV16 infection within 12 months without developing precancer or cancer. Cases and controls were matched on age within five years and on year of sample collection. This exploratory proof-of-principle case-control study, nested within the Guanacaste HPV Natural History Study in Costa Rica, compared TCR repertoires among women with different cervical HPV16 outcomes. Paper-wide results and their limitations: Significantly higher TCR repertoire richness was observed in CIN3+ cases than in controls across sequencing depths, whereas no difference in evenness was found. The cross-sectional design could not show whether the associations came before the infection or were a result of it, and neither effector/memory subsets nor HPV-specific T cells were isolated. Cases had lower TRBV6-7 relative abundance than controls (approximately 0.1% versus 0.16%; Bonferroni P = 0.0008). Because T-cell numbers per sample were unknown, differences in richness could reflect varying T-cell content rather than repertoire biology. Random forest classifiers combining richness and V gene abundances distinguished cases from controls with an estimated AUC of about 0.79.

V is shortened by 3 bases, J by 8 bases, and the region joining them spans 22 bases. CDR1 is given as DFQATT and CDR2 as SNEGSKA, both from the germline V gene (reference sequence). From its cysteine to its phenylalanine, the CDR3 spans 16 amino acids. Only the CDR3 bases that were read are kept: 39 of them, in frame from base 1. The immunoSEQ assay used multiplex PCR to amplify TCR beta CDR3 regions from an average of around 1,200 ng of genomic DNA per sample. To correct primer bias, the assay used a complete synthetic TCR repertoire to set an amplification baseline. The amplicons were sequenced on the Illumina platform. The study's processing was this. Error correction of the sequences involved clustering with frequency ratios plus a modified nearest-neighbor algorithm, after which the sequences were analyzed in the immunoSEQ Analyzer using IMGT gene definitions. At each rarefaction depth, TCR richness and evenness were averaged across 20 rarefaction repeats, and samples with fewer sequences than that depth were excluded. Wilcoxon rank sum tests with FDR correction were used to compare relative abundances of V, D and J genes between the groups. Blinded duplicates gave an intraclass correlation of roughly 95% for TCR richness and an average of about 74% across some 62 gene segments. Imported from immuneACCESS, the table was reduced by TCRdb to in-frame sequences with V and J called. These copies leave out some clones; in studies compared against another copy, an unresolved V gene accounts for under half, and the cause of the remainder is not known. V, J and clone size are those of that table, while D and trimming were read from the DNA. For this sample, the table gives over 30,000 clones. The leading ten clones occupy less than 4% of the sample.

Every participant had a single incident cervical HPV16 infection, and prevalent HPV16 infections were excluded. Cervical HPV DNA was detected with MY09/MY11 PCR, and genotyping was done with dot-blot hybridization. Roughly 15 mL of heparinized blood was centrifuged, after which the buffy coat was aliquoted, frozen at -30 degrees C, and then stored at -80 degrees C. QIAGEN kits were used to extract genomic DNA from buffy coat specimens. The chain is encoded by TRBV20-1 joined to TRBJ1-4; the D gene is perhaps TRBD1, from 5 matching bases. Sequenced material: blood buffy coat. This receptor was taken from a woman aged 18-70 years with a cervical HPV16 infection that either progressed to CIN3+ or cleared (not recorded which). The CDR3 region reads CSARAREGAGWEKLFF. The covered CDR3 bases are TGCAGTGCTAGGGCCAGGGAGGGTGCCGGATGGGAAAAA.